This TCR beta chain was captured in a study of cytotoxic CD8 clonotypes in ibrutinib-treated CLL. The assay was immunoSEQ multiplex PCR, and TCRdb's table has in-frame clones only and misses some. The repertoire consists of hundreds of thousands of clones, with 60% to 75% occurring once and the leading ten covering approximately 15%. Overall study results and limits: Rising at ibrutinib response, clonality subsequently fell back toward baseline at progression.

CDR1 GTSNPN and CDR2 SVGIG come from the germline V gene (reference sequence). Trimming shortened V by 8 bases and J by 2 bases, and 22 bases separated the two germline ends. This CDR3 is 15 amino acids long. About this clone: What it binds is not known.

The chain has TRBV30 and TRBJ2-7; maybe TRBD1 (6 bases). Sequencing was performed on PBMCs, taken after 24 months of ibrutinib treatment. This sequence was found in a human donor with chronic lymphocytic leukemia. The CDR3 region has the DNA TGTGCCGGGAATACGGTAGGGGACATTACCTACGAGCAGTACTTC. Protein: CAGNTVGDITYEQYF.